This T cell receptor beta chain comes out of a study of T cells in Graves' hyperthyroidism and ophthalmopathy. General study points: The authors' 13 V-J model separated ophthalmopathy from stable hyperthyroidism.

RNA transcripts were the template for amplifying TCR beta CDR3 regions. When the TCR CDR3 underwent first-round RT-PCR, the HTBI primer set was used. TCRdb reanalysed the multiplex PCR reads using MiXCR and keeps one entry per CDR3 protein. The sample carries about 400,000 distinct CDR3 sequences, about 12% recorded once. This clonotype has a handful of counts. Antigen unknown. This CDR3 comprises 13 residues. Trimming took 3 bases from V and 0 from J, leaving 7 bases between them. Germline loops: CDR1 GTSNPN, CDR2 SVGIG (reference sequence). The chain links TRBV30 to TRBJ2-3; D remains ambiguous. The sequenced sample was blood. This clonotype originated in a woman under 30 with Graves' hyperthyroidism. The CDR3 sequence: CAWSESSTDTQYF. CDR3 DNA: TGTGCCTGGAGCGAGTCTAGCACAGATACGCAGTATTTT.